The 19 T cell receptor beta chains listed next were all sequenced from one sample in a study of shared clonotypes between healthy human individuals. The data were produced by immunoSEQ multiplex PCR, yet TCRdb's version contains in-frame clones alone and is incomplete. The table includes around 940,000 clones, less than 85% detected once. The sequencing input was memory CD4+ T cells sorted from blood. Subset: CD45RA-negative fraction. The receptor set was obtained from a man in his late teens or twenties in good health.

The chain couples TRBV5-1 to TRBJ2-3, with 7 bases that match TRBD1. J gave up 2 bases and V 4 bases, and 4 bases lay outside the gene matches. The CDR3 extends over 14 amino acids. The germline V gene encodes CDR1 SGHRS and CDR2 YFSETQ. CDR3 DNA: TGCGCCAGCAGCGTGGGACAGCTCACAGATACGCAGTATTTT. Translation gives CASSVGQLTDTQYF.

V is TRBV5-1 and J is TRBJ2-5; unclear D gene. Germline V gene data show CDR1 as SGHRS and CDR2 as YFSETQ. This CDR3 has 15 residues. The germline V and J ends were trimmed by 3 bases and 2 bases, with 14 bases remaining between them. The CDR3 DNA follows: TGCGCCAGCAGCTCCACCGGGCTCGGGCAAGAGACCCAGTACTTC. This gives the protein CASSSTGLGQETQYF.

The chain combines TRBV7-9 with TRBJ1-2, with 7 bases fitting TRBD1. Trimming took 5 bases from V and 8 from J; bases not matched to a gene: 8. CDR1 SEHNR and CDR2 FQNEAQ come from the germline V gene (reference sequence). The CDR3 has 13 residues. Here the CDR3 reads CASSPDRVGGYTF. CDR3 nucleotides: TGTGCCAGCAGCCCAGACAGGGTTGGCGGCTACACCTTC. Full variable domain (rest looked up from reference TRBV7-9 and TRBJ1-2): DTGVSQNPRHKITKRGQNVTFRCDPISEHNRLYWYRQTLGQGPEFLTYFQNEAQLEKSRLLSDRFSAERPKGSFSTLEIQRTEQGDSAMYLCASSPDRVGGYTFGSGTRLTVV.

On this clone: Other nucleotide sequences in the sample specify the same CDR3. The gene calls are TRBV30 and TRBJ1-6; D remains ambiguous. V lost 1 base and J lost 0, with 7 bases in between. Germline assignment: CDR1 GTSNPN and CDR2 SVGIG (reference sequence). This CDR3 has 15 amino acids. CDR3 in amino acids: CAWSGLNSYNSPLHF. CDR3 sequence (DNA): TGTGCCTGGAGTGGTCTTAACTCCTATAATTCACCCCTCCACTTT.

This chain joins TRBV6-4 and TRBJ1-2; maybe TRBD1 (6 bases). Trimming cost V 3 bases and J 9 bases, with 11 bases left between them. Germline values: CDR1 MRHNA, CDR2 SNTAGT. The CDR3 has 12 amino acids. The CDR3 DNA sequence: TGTGCCAGCAGTGAGGGGACATTGAGCTACACCTTC. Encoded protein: CASSEGTLSYTF.

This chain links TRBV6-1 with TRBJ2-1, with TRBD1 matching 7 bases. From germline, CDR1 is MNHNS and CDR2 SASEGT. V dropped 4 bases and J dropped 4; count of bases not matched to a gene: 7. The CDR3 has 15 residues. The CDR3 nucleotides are TGTGCCAGCAGTGTTCAGGCAGGGGGATACAATGAGCAGTTCTTC. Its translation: CASSVQAGGYNEQFF.

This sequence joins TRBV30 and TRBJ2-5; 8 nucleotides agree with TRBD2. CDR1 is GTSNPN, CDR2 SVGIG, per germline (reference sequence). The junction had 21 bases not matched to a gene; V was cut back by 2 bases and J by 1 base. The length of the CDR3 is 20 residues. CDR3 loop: CAWSSSIGERERTSQETQYF. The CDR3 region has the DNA TGTGCCTGGAGTTCTTCTATAGGGGAGCGGGAGAGAACCAGCCAAGAGACCCAGTACTTC.

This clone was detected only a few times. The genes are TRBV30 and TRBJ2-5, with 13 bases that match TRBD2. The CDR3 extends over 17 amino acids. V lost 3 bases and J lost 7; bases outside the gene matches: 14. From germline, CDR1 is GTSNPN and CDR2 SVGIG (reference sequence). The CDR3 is CAWSETSGGTATRTQYF. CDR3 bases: TGTGCCTGGAGCGAGACTAGCGGGGGGACCGCGACCCGGACCCAGTACTTC.

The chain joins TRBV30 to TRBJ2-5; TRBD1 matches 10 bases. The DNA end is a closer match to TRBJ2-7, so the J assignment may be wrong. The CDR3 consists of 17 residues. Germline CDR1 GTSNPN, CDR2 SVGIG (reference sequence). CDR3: CAQERRYLGTGDHEQYF. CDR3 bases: TGTGCCCAGGAAAGAAGGTATCTCGGGACAGGGGACCACGAGCAGTACTTC.

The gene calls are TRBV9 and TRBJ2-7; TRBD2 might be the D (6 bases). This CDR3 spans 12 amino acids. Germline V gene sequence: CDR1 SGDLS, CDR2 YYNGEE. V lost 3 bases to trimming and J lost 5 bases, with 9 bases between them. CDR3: CASSGGGDEQYF. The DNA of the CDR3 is TGTGCCAGCAGCGGGGGAGGAGACGAGCAGTACTTC. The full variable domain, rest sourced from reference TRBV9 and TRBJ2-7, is DSGVTQTPKHLITATGQRVTLRCSPRSGDLSVYWYQQSLDQGLQFLIQYYNGEERAKGNILERFSAQQFPDLHSELNLSSLELGDSALYFCASSGGGDEQYFGPGTRLTVT.

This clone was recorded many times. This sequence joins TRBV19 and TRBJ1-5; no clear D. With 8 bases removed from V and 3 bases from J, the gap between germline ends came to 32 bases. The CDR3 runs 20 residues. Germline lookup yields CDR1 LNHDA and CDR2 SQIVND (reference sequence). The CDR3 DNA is TGTGCCAGTTTCCCAAGCGGAGGTTTTCAAACAGTGGGGAACAATCAGCCCCAGCATTTT. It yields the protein CASFPSGGFQTVGNNQPQHF. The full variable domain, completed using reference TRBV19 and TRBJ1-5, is DGGITQSPKYLFRKEGQNVTLSCEQNLNHDAMYWYRQDPGQGLRLIYYSQIVNDFQKGDIAEGYSVSREKKESFPLTVTSAQKNPTAFYLCASFPSGGFQTVGNNQPQHFGDGTRLSIL.

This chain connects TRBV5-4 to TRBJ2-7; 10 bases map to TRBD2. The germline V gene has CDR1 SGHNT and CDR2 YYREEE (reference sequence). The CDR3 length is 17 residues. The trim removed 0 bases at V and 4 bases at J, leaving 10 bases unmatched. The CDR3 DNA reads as TGTGCCAGCAGCTTGGTCGCAGCTAGCGGGAGCGCATACGAGCAGTACTTC. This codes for CASSLVAASGSAYEQYF.

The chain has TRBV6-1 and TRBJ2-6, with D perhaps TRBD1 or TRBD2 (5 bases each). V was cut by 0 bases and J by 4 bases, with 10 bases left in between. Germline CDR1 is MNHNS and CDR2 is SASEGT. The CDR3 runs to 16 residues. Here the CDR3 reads CASSEAGVAGANVLTF. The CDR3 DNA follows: TGTGCCAGCAGTGAAGCGGGGGTAGCCGGGGCCAACGTCCTGACTTTC.

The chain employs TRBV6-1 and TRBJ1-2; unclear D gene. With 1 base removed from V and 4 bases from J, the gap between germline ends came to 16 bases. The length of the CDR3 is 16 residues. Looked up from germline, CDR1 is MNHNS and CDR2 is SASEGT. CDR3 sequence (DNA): TGTGCCAGCAGTGAAGATTCCCCGGGAGTCGGCTATGGCTACACCTTC. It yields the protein CASSEDSPGVGYGYTF.

The CDR3 region is CASWGGGSFNEQFF. In DNA form, the CDR3 reads TGTGCCAGCTGGGGCGGGGGCAGCTTCAATGAGCAGTTCTTC. The rearrangement uses TRBV4-2 and TRBJ2-1; D may be TRBD2 (7 bases). The length of the CDR3 is 14 residues. V shed 8 bases and J shed 6 bases, with 17 bases lying between them. Germline V lookup: CDR1 LGHNA, CDR2 YNFKEQ.

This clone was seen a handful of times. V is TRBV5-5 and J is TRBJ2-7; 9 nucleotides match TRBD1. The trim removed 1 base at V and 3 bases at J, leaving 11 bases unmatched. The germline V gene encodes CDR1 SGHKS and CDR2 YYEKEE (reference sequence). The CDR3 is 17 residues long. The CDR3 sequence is CASSLLGTGRGSYEQYF. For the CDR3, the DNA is TGTGCCAGCAGCTTGCTAGGGACAGGGAGGGGGAGCTACGAGCAGTACTTC. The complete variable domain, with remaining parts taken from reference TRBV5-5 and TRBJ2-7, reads DAGVTQSPTHLIKTRGQQVTLRCSPISGHKSVSWYQQVLGQGPQFIFQYYEKEERGRGNFPDRFSARQFPNYSSELNVNALLLGDSALYLCASSLLGTGRGSYEQYFGPGTRLTVT.

This CDR3 is CAWDFNSPLHF. CDR3 bases: TGTGCCTGGGACTTTAATTCACCCCTCCACTTT. This chain connects TRBV30 to TRBJ1-6; no clear D. CDR3 length: 11 residues. Germline CDR1 GTSNPN, CDR2 SVGIG (reference sequence). V gave up 5 bases and J gave up 6 bases, with 5 bases separating them.

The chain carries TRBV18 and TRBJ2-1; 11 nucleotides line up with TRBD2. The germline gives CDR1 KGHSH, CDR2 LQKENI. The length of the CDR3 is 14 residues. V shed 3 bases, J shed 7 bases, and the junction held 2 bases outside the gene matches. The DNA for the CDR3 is TGTGCCAGCTCACCGGGACTAGCGGAGAATGAGCAGTTCTTC. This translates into CASSPGLAENEQFF.

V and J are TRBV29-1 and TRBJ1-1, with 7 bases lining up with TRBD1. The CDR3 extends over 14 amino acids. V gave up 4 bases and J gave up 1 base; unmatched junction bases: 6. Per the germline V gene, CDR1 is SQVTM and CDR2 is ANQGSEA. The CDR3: CSVAARDRNTEAFF. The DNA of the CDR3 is TGCAGCGTTGCCGCAAGGGACAGGAACACTGAAGCTTTCTTT. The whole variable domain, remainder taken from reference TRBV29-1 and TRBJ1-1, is SAVISQKPSRDICQRGTSLTIQCQVDSQVTMMFWYRQQPGQSLTLIATANQGSEATYESGFVIDKFPISRPNLTFSTLTVSNMSPEDSSIYLCSVAARDRNTEAFFGQGTRLTVV.